One and the same sample provided the 15 T cell receptor beta chains below, sequenced in a study of CD8 T cells in Susac syndrome. RNA, at roughly 0.45 to 1 ug, was reverse transcribed with random hexamers. TCRdb analysed the immunoSEQ multiplex PCR reads with MiXCR anew, one entry per CDR3 protein. The data hold roughly 250,000 distinct CDR3 sequences, with almost 97% observed a single time. The sample comprised CD4+ T cells from PBMCs. The receptors come from a human donor with Susac syndrome.

This clonotype was picked up a small number of times. The V gene is TRBV20-1, the J gene TRBJ2-7, with TRBD2 matching 14 bases. This CDR3 region has 13 residues. After removal of 6 bases from V and 4 bases from J, the junction contained 2 bases not matched to a gene. The germline gives CDR1 DFQATT, CDR2 SNEGSKA (reference sequence). For the CDR3, the DNA is TGCAGTGCCGGGACTAGCGGGAGTTACGAGCAGTACTTC. Translating it yields CSAGTSGSYEQYF.

The chain recombines TRBV13 with TRBJ2-3, with D tentatively TRBD1 or TRBD2 (7 bases each). V was cut by 3 bases and J by 4 bases, with 14 bases left in between. CDR3 size: 15 residues. Germline V lookup: CDR1 PRHDT, CDR2 FYEKMQ (reference sequence). CDR3 sequence reads: CASSLVGGGPDTQYF. The CDR3 coding sequence is TGTGCCAGCAGCTTGGTGGGAGGGGGCCCAGATACGCAGTATTTT.

This chain joins TRBV24-1 and TRBJ2-2; D ambiguous. The CDR3 length is 12 residues. V lost 2 bases to trimming and J lost 14 bases, with 11 bases between them. Germline assignment: CDR1 KGHDR and CDR2 SFDVKD. Here the CDR3 reads CATSDSGFSLFF. The CDR3 coding sequence is TGTGCCACCAGTGATTCTGGGTTTAGTCTGTTTTTT.

Only one count was recorded for this clonotype. V gene TRBV23-1 combines with J gene TRBJ2-7; the D gene is possibly TRBD2 (5 bases). TRBV23-1 counts as an open reading frame of uncertain function. The CDR3 consists of 14 residues. The germline V and J ends were trimmed by 4 bases and 5 bases, with 15 bases remaining between them. CDR3 sequence: CASSPLLRENEQYF. The CDR3 DNA reads TGCGCCAGCAGTCCCCTCCTTCGGGAAAACGAGCAGTACTTC.

This chain joins TRBV20-1 and TRBJ2-7, with D hard to call. The CDR3 contains 14 residues. In germline, CDR1 is DFQATT, CDR2 SNEGSKA (reference sequence). V was trimmed by 3 bases and J by 7 bases, leaving 19 bases between them. In nucleotides, the CDR3 is TGCAGTGCTAGCACGGCAGGTAATAAGGGAGAGCAGTACTTC. This sequence encodes CSASTAGNKGEQYF.

The chain links TRBV20-1 to TRBJ1-1, with TRBD1 as a possible D gene (5 bases). Germline assignment: CDR1 DFQATT and CDR2 SNEGSKA (reference sequence). This CDR3 comprises 13 residues. The ends were cut back, 5 bases at V and 5 bases at J, with 15 bases in the middle. The CDR3 spells CSAADTGGTEAFF. CDR3 in DNA: TGCAGTGCTGCGGACACCGGGGGGACTGAAGCTTTCTTT.

This clonotype was detected only once. The V gene is TRBV20-1, the J gene TRBJ1-5, with D perhaps matching TRBD1 (5 bases). V was cut by 3 bases and J by 5 bases, with 8 bases left in between. Looked up from germline, CDR1 is DFQATT and CDR2 is SNEGSKA (reference sequence). This CDR3 has 12 amino acids. This CDR3 is CSARGRDQPQHF. Here the CDR3 DNA reads TGCAGTGCTAGGGGCAGGGATCAGCCCCAGCATTTT.

The rearrangement uses TRBV12-3 or TRBV12-4 and TRBJ2-5, with TRBD2 identical over 10 bases. The CDR3 contains 14 residues. V lost 7 bases and J lost 7; bases outside the gene matches: 9. Here the CDR3 reads CASTTSGNYGTQYF. In DNA form, the CDR3 reads TGTGCCAGCACCACTAGCGGGAATTATGGGACCCAGTACTTC.

This chain uses TRBV4-2 with TRBJ2-7, with D uncertain. In germline, CDR1 is LGHNA, CDR2 YNFKEQ. The CDR3 is 15 amino acids. The V end lost 0 bases, the J end lost 6 bases, and 15 bases lay between the germline ends. CDR3 amino acids: CASSQESFAPGEQYF. In DNA form, the CDR3 reads TGTGCCAGCAGCCAAGAGTCCTTCGCCCCCGGCGAGCAGTACTTC.

This chain links TRBV25-1 with TRBJ1-1; D perhaps matches TRBD1 (6 bases). V was cut by 5 bases and J by 9 bases, with 16 bases left in between. CDR1 and CDR2 (germline): MGHDK, SYGVNS. CDR3 size: 13 residues. CDR3 sequence: CASSRTGQGQAFF. The CDR3 region has the DNA TGTGCCAGCAGTCGAACAGGGCAGGGTCAAGCTTTCTTT.

In this sample, this clonotype turned up a few times. An end of the junction does not agree with germline; a read error may underlie this. The chain uses TRBV7-7 and TRBJ2-5; the D gene could be TRBD1 or TRBD2 (5 bases each). The CDR3 is 13 amino acids. Germline values: CDR1 SSHAT, CDR2 FNYEAQ (reference sequence). The CDR3 loop is CASSRGLRETQYF. The CDR3 bases are TGTGCTAGCAGCCGGGGCCTTAGGGAGACCCAGTACTTC.

The chain has TRBV12-3 or TRBV12-4 and TRBJ2-3; 8 bases line up with TRBD1. Germline trimming cut 6 bases from V and 8 bases from J; bases unmatched to any gene: 7. The CDR3 extends over 13 amino acids. The CDR3 DNA sequence: TGTGCCAGCAGGGAACAGACAGGGGTTACGCAGTATTTT. Protein product: CASREQTGVTQYF.

The chain carries TRBV9 and TRBJ1-1; no definite D call. V lost 3 bases and J lost 4, with 10 bases in between. The CDR3 has 13 residues. Germline V lookup: CDR1 SGDLS, CDR2 YYNGEE. The CDR3 DNA reads TGTGCCAGCAGCGGCCCCTTCCCCACTGAAGCTTTCTTT. This gives the protein CASSGPFPTEAFF.

This clonotype showed up just once. This chain joins TRBV9 and TRBJ1-1; weak D call: TRBD1 (6 bases). The CDR3 totals 14 residues. Germline assignment: CDR1 SGDLS and CDR2 YYNGEE. Deletions cut 4 bases from V and 4 bases from J, with 14 bases between. Here the CDR3 reads CASSPGTFSTEAFF. CDR3 DNA: TGTGCCAGCAGCCCTGGGACATTCAGCACTGAAGCTTTCTTT.

CDR3 in amino acids: CASSVGVQNTEAFF. Here the CDR3 DNA reads TGTGCCAGCAGCGTAGGTGTGCAGAACACTGAAGCTTTCTTT. V usage is TRBV9 and J usage is TRBJ1-1; D not certain. The CDR3 loop spans 14 amino acids. The germline V gene encodes CDR1 SGDLS and CDR2 YYNGEE. Between the trimmed V and J ends, which lost 0 bases and 1 base, there was a span of 7 bases. Based on the CDR3 plus reference TRBV9 and TRBJ1-1, the full variable domain is DSGVTQTPKHLITATGQRVTLRCSPRSGDLSVYWYQQSLDQGLQFLIQYYNGEERAKGNILERFSAQQFPDLHSELNLSSLELGDSALYFCASSVGVQNTEAFFGQGTRLTVV.